This T cell receptor (beta chain) was captured by sequencing in a study of cytomegalovirus exposure and HLA in healthy donors. The V gene's germline CDR1 is SGDLS and CDR2 YYNGEE. The V and J ends lost 3 bases and 4 bases, in that order; junction bases with no gene match: 3. This CDR3 region has 14 residues. PCR involved 60 Vbeta and 13 Jbeta primers. Source study methods: The count from a later analysis was 60 million to 85 million unique TCR beta chains, around 10 million of them shared. TCRdb's table, derived via immunoSEQ multiplex PCR, lists solely in-frame clones and lacks some. That table furnishes V, J and clone size, whereas the DNA furnished D and trimming. The sample lists about 94,000 clones, around 76% seen once, with roughly 7% in the top ten. Study-wide results and caveats: A few chains linked to CMV were shown in vitro to be specific for CMV antigens. Previously analyzed data showed that most TCR beta V segments were productive at a frequency of about 87% or about 30%.

Turning to this clone: Its antigen remains unidentified.

The receptor was isolated from a man in his forties in good health and CMV-seropositive. Sequenced input: PBMCs. The chain is built from TRBV9 and TRBJ1-1, with 10 positions matching TRBD1. The CDR3 loop reads CASSAGQGSTEAFF. The CDR3 DNA follows: TGTGCCAGCAGCGCGGGACAGGGGAGCACTGAAGCTTTCTTT.